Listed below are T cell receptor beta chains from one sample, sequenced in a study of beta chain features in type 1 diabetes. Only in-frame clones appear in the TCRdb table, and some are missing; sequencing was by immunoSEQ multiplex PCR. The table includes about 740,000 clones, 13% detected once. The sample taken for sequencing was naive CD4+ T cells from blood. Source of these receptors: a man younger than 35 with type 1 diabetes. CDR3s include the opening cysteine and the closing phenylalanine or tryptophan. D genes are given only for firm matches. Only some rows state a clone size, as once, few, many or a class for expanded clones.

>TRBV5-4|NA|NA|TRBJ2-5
TGTGCCAGCAGCTTGGGTGGTCAGCAAGAGACCCAGTACTTC
CASSLGGQQETQYF
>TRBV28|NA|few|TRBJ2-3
TGTGCCAGCAGTCCCTTATCCGGGCCAAGCACAGATACGCAGTATTTT
CASSPLSGPSTDTQYF
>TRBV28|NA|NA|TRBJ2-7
TGTGCCAGCAGCCCGGGACTTCCCTACGAGCAGTACTTC
CASSPGLPYEQYF
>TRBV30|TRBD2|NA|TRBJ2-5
TGTGCCTGGAGTGTCCCCCACAGTAGCGGGGCGGAGACCCAGTACTTC
CAWSVPHSSGAETQYF
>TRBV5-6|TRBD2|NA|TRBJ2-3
TGTGCCAGCAGCTTGGGGCTAGCGGGGGGTGCAGATACGCAGTATTTT
CASSLGLAGGADTQYF
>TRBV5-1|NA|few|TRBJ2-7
TGCGCCAGCAGCTTGGCTCAGGGCTCCTACGAGCAGTACTTC
CASSLAQGSYEQYF
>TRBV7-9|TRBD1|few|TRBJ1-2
TGTGCCAGCAGCTTAGAAGGGACAGGGATCTATGGCTACACCTTC
CASSLEGTGIYGYTF
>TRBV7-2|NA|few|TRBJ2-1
TGTGCCAGCCTTGGAGGGGGGAGCTCCTACAATGAGCAGTTCTTC
CASLGGGSSYNEQFF
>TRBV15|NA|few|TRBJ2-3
TGTGCCACCAGCAGAGATGTTGGGGATACGCAGTATTTT
CATSRDVGDTQYF
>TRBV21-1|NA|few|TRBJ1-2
TGTGCCAGCAGCAAAAGTTGGCGGACTGACTATGGCTACACCTTC
CASSKSWRTDYGYTF
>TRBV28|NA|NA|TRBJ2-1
TGTGCCAGCAGTCTACGGGGTATTGTCGGAAATGAGCAGTTCTTC
CASSLRGIVGNEQFF
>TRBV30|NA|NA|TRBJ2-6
TGTGCCTGGAGTAGCGGCTCTGGGGCCAACGTCCTGACTTTC
CAWSSGSGANVLTF
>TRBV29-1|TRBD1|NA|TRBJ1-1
TGCAGCGTTGAACAACCAGGGGGATTGAGGACTGAAGCTTTCTTT
CSVEQPGGLRTEAFF
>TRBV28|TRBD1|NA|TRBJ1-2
TGTGCCGGGACAGGGCAAAACGATGGCTACACCTTC
CAGTGQNDGYTF
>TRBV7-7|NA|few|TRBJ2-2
TGTGCCAGCAGCTTAGCGCCGGGTCCCAATACCGGGGAGCTGTTTTTT
CASSLAPGPNTGELFF